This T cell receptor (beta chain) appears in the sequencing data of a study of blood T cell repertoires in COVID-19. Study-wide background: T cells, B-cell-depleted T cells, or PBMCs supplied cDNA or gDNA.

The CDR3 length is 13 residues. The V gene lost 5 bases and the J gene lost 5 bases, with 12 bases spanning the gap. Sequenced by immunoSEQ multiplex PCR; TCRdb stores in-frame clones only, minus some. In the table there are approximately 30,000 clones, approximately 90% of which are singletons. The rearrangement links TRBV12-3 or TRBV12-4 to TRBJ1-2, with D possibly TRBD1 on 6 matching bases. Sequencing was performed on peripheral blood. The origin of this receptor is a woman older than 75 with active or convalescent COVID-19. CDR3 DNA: TGTGCCAGCAGTCCGGACAGCACGTATGGCTACACCTTC. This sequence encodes CASSPDSTYGYTF.